This T cell receptor (beta chain) stems from a study of cytomegalovirus exposure and HLA in healthy donors. PCR primers comprised 60 Vbeta and 13 Jbeta primers. Profiled with immunoSEQ multiplex PCR; TCRdb holds only in-frame clones, not every one. The sample lists 220,000 or so clones; roughly 75% were seen once. Material: PBMCs. The receptor comes from a woman in her 30s in good health and CMV-seronegative.

CDR3 DNA: TGTGCCAGCAGCAAACTCGGGGGGGTCGGGTATGAGCAGTTCTTC. Its protein product is CASSKLGGVGYEQFF. The rearrangement uses TRBV6-6 and TRBJ2-1; 8 bases match TRBD2. CDR3 length equals 15 residues. Germline V gene sequence: CDR1 MNHNY, CDR2 SVGAGI (reference sequence). V lost 6 bases, J lost 8 bases, and 12 bases stayed unmatched.